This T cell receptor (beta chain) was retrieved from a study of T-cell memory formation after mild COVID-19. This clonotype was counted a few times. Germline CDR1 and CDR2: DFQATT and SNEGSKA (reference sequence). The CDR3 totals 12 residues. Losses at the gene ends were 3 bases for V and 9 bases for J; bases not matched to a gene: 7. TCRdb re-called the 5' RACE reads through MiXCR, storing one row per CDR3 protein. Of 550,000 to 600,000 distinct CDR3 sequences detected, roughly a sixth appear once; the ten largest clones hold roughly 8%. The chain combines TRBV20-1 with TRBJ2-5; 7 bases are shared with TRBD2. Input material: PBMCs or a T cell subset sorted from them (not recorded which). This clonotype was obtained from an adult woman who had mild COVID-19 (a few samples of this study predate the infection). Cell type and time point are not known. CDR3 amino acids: CSASGGFGAQYF. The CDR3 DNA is TGCAGTGCTAGCGGGGGGTTCGGGGCCCAGTACTTC.